This TCR beta chain emerged from a study of blood T cell repertoires in COVID-19. The wider study: PBMCs, B-cell-depleted T cells, or T cells were the source of the cDNA or gDNA that made up the material.

The CDR3 runs to 13 residues. Germline V lookup: CDR1 MDHEN, CDR2 SYDVKM. V shed 7 bases and J 3 bases; nucleotides not matched to a gene: 3. The table came from immunoSEQ multiplex PCR; TCRdb's copy has only in-frame clones and leaves some out. This sample has approximately 250,000 clones, with about 89% found just once. The sequencing sample was made of peripheral blood. The chain employs TRBV28 and TRBJ1-3; TRBD1 agrees at 7 bases. The TCR originated in a man between 40 and 49 years old with active or convalescent COVID-19. Written as DNA, the CDR3 is TGTGCCAGCATCGACAGGGTTGGAAACACCATATATTTT. Its translation is CASIDRVGNTIYF.